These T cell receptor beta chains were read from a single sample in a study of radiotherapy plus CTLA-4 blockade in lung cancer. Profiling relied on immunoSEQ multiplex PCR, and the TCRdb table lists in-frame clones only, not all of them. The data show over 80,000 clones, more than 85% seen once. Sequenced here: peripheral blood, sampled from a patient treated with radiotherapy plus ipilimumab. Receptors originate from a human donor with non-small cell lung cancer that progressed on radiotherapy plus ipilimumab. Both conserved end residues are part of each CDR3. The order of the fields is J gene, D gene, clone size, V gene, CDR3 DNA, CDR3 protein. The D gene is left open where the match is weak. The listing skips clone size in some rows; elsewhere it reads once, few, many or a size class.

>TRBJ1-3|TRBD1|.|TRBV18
TGTGCCAGCTCACGTACGACAGGGGAATCTGGAAACACCATATATTTT
CASSRTTGESGNTIYF
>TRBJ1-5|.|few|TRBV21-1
TGTGCCAGCAGCAAAGCGCTTTCCCGCCCTAGCAATCAGCCCCAGCATTTT
CASSKALSRPSNQPQHF
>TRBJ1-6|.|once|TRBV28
TGTGCCAGCACCCAGCCTTCCCCCAATTCACCCCTCCACTTT
CASTQPSPNSPLHF
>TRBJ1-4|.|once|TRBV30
TGTGCCTGGAGTGTAAAACAGCTTGGGGAAAAACTGTTTTTT
CAWSVKQLGEKLFF
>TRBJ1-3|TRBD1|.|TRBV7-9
TGTGCCAGCAGCCTTAGTGGGACAGGAGCTGGAAACACCATATATTTT
CASSLSGTGAGNTIYF
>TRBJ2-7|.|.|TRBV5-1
TGCGCCAGCAGCTTGGCGACCTCACCTTACGAGCAGTACTTC
CASSLATSPYEQYF
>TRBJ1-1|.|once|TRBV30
TGTGCCAGCCACCTCCGGGGGGGGGCTGAAGCTTTCTTT
CASHLRGGAEAFF
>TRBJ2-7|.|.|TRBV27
TGTGCCAGCAGTTATGGGGTTGGCGAGCAGTACTTC
CASSYGVGEQYF
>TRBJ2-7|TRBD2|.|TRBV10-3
TGTGCCATCAGTGGGGGACTAGCGCTCAGCTCCTACGAGCAGTACTTC
CAISGGLALSSYEQYF
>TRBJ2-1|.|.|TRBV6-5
TGTGCCAGCAAGGATCAGGGGACCCCAATTGAGCAGTTCTTC
CASKDQGTPIEQFF
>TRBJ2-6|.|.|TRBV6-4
TGTGCCAGCAGTCTAAGCTCTGGGGCCAACGTCCTGACTTTC
CASSLSSGANVLTF
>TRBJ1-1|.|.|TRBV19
TGTGCCAGTAGTACCCCAAGGACTATCTCACCTGAAGCTTTCTTT
CASSTPRTISPEAFF
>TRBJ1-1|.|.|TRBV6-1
TGTGCCAGCAGTCCTACAGGGCTTAAAGCTTTCTTT
CASSPTGLKAFF
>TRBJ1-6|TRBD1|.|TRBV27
TGTGCCAGCAGTTTGGACAGGGTGAATTCACCCCTCCACTTT
CASSLDRVNSPLHF
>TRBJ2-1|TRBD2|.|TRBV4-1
TGCGCCAGCAGGAAGCTAGCGGGGGTCTACAATGAGCAGTTCTTC
CASRKLAGVYNEQFF
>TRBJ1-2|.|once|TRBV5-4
TGTGCCAGCAGCCTTGATATAACTTCACCTAACTATGGCTACACCTTC
CASSLDITSPNYGYTF
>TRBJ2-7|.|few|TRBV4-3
TGCGCCAGCAGCCCGGGTCGGATGCCCCCTTACGAGCAGTACTTC
CASSPGRMPPYEQYF
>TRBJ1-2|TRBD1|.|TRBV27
TGTGCCAGCAGCTCCGGGACAGGGACATCCGTCGCGGGCTACACCTTC
CASSSGTGTSVAGYTF
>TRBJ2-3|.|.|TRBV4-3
TGCGCCAGCAGCCAAGGCAGGGGAGATACGCAGTATTTT
CASSQGRGDTQYF
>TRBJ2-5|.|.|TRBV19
TGTGCCAGTAGTAAGGCGGTCCGAGAGACCCAGTACTTC
CASSKAVRETQYF
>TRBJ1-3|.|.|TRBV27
TGTGCCAGCAGTGCAAGCCCGGGGCCGATCTCTGGAAACACCATATATTTT
CASSASPGPISGNTIYF
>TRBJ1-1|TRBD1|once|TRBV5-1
TGCGCCAGCAGCATTGGACAGGTCGCCGTCAGAACCACTGAAGCTTTCTTT
CASSIGQVAVRTTEAFF
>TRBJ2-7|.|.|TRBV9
TGTGCCAGCAGCGTAGAGGGTCAGGTCCCCCACGAGCAGTACTTC
CASSVEGQVPHEQYF
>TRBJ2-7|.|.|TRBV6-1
TGTGCCAGCAGGGAGGGAGGAGTGAGCTCCTACGAGCAGTACTTC
CASREGGVSSYEQYF
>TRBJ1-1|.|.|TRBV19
TGTGCCAGTAGTTGGGACGGACGGTTGAACACTGAAGCTTTCTTT
CASSWDGRLNTEAFF
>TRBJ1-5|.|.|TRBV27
TGTGCCAGCAGTTACCAAGTCCCGGGGCCAAAAAATCAGCCCCAGCATTTT
CASSYQVPGPKNQPQHF
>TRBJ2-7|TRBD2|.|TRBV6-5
TGTGCCAGCAGTTGGCTAGCGGGGGGTTACGAGCAGTACTTC
CASSWLAGGYEQYF